This T cell receptor (beta chain) was found in a study of T-cell reconstitution after alpha-beta-depleted transplantation in children. The TCRbeta library was prepared with unique molecular identifiers. TCRdb called the PCR reads again in MiXCR, with one record for every CDR3 protein. The repertoire holds 550,000 to 800,000 distinct CDR3 sequences, with roughly 14% as singletons. The sequences come from PBMCs, collected before TCRalphabeta/CD19-depleted stem cell transplant. This receptor was taken from a girl aged 2 to 10 with congenital amegakaryocytic thrombocytopenia, due to receive a stem cell transplant.

CDR3 in amino acids: CASSFSHRGEGRFYGYTF. In DNA form, the CDR3 reads TGTGCCAGCAGTTTTTCCCATAGGGGCGAGGGCCGATTCTATGGCTACACCTTC. The V call is TRBV12-3 or TRBV12-4, the J call TRBJ1-2; possibly TRBD1 for D (5 bases). Trimming removed 3 bases at V and 4 bases at J, with 24 bases between. This CDR3 is built from 18 residues.